This T cell receptor (beta chain) was profiled in a study of cytomegalovirus exposure and HLA in healthy donors. About the research overall: In terms of ancestry, the Caucasian-associated cluster contained roughly 80% of the approximately 430 genotyped donors.

This clone occurred once. The target antigen is unknown. The PCR contained 60 Vbeta and 13 Jbeta primers. The repertoire was sequenced with immunoSEQ multiplex PCR; TCRdb's copy has only in-frame clones and lacks some. The table has 63,000 or so clones, 74% seen once. General study results and limits: Some segments of the V type, notably TRBV6-2 and TRBV6-3, were excluded as indistinguishable. CMV serostatus was the sole immune exposure data available. Under in vitro conditions, a few CMV-associated chains were confirmed as specific for CMV antigens.

After removal of 5 bases from V and 7 bases from J, the junction contained 7 bases not matched to a gene. Germline CDR1 reads SGHAT; CDR2 reads FQDESV (reference sequence). This CDR3 has 14 amino acids. Sequenced material: PBMCs. This TCR was sampled from a woman between 25 and 40 years old in good health and CMV-seropositive. V usage is TRBV11-1 and J usage is TRBJ1-4; 7 bases fit TRBD1. CDR3 in DNA: TGTGCCAGCAGCATGGACAGGCATAGTGAAAAACTGTTTTTT. As protein: CASSMDRHSEKLFF.